The source of this TCR beta chain is a study of cytomegalovirus exposure and HLA in healthy donors. Primers for the PCR totalled 60 Vbeta and 13 Jbeta. The table came from immunoSEQ multiplex PCR; TCRdb's copy has only in-frame clones and leaves some out. This repertoire includes 45,000 to 60,000 clones. The CDR3 sequence is 14 residues long. CDR1 and CDR2 (germline): SNHLY, FYNNEI. On this clone: The antigen is not known. One junction end does not reproduce the germline sequence, and a read error may be involved.

General observations from the study: Trimming of TCR beta V- and J-genes showed a link, identified in a later analysis, to a missense DCLRE1C variant.

Sequenced input: PBMCs. The chain carries TRBV2 and TRBJ2-1; TRBD1 agrees at 9 bases. This TCR was sampled from a male donor in good health and CMV-seronegative. The DNA for the CDR3 is TGTGCCAGCCCTACAGGGGGCTCCGACAATGAGCAGTTCTTC. Encoded protein: CASPTGGSDNEQFF.